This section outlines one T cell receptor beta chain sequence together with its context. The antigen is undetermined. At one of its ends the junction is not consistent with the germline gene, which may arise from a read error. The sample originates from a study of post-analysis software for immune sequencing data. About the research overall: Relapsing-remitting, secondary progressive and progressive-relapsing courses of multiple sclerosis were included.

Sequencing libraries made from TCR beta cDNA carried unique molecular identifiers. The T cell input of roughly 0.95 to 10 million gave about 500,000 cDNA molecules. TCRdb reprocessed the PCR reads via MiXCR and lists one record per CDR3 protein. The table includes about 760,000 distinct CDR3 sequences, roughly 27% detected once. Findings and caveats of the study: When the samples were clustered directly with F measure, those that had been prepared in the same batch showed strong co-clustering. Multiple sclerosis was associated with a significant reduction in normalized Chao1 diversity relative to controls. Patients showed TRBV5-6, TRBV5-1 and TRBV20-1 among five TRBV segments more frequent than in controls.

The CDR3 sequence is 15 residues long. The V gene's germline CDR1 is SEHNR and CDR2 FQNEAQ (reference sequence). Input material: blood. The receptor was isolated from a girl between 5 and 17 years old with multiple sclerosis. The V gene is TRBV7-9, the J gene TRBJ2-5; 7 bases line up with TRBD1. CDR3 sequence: CAGSRPTGSQETQYF. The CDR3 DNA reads TGTGCCGGCAGCCGGCCGACAGGGAGCCAAGAGACCCAGTACTTC.